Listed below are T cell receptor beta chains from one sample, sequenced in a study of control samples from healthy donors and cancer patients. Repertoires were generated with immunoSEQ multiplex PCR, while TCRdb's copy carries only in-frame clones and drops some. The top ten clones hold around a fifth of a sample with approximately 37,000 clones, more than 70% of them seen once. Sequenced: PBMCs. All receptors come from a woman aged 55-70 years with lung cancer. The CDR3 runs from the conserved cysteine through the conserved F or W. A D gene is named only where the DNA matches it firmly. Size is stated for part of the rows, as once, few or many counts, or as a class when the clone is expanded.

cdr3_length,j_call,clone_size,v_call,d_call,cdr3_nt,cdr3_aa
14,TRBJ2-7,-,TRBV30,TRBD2,TGTGCCTGGAGGACTAGCGGGGCCTCCTACGAGCAGTACTTC,CAWRTSGASYEQYF
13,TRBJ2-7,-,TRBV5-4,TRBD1,TGTGCCAGCAGGGGACAGGGAAGCTACGAGCAGTACTTC,CASRGQGSYEQYF
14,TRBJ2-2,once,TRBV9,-,TGTGCCAGCAGCGTAGCAGGAAATACCGGGGAGCTGTTTTTT,CASSVAGNTGELFF
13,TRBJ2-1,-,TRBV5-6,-,TGTGCCAGCAGCTTGGGCAGGGGTAATGAGCAGTTCTTC,CASSLGRGNEQFF
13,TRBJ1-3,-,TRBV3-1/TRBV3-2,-,TGTGCCAGCAGCCTCGGGACAGGAAACACCATATATTTT,CASSLGTGNTIYF
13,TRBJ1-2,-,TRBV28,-,TGTGCCAGCAGTCGAGGGCCTAACTATGGCTACACCTTC,CASSRGPNYGYTF
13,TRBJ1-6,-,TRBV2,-,TGTGCCAGCAGTGATGGCGGATTGTCACCCCTCCACTTT,CASSDGGLSPLHF
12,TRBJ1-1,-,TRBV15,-,TGTGCCACCAGCACACAGGGTTTTGAAGCTTTCTTT,CATSTQGFEAFF
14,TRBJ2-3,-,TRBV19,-,TGTGCCAGTACCCCCACGGGCAGCACAGATACGCAGTATTTT,CASTPTGSTDTQYF
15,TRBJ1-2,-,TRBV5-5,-,TGTGCCAGCAGCCCGACTTCCGCTCCTAACTATGGCTACACCTTC,CASSPTSAPNYGYTF
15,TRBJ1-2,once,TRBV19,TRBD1,TGTGCCAGTAGTAGGAGTTCAGGGGGCGCGAATGGCTACACCTTC,CASSRSSGGANGYTF
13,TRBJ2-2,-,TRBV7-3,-,TGTGCCAGCAGCTTAGAACTACAAGGGGAGCTGTTTTTT,CASSLELQGELFF
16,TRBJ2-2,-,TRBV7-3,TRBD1,TGTGCCAGCAGCCTTAGTGGACAGGGGTATACCGGGGAGCTGTTTTTT,CASSLSGQGYTGELFF
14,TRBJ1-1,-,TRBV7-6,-,TGTGCCAGCAGCCTAGATACAGTTTCCGCTGAAGCTTTCTTT,CASSLDTVSAEAFF
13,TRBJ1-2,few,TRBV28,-,TGTGCCAGCAGCCCTAATACTAACTATGGCTACACCTTC,CASSPNTNYGYTF
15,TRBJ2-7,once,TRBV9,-,TGTGCCAGCAGCCTCCGACCAACCACCTCCTACGAGCAGTACTTC,CASSLRPTTSYEQYF
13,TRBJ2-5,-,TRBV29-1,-,TGCAGCGCGTTGTCAGGGCCTTTGGAGACCCAGTACTTC,CSALSGPLETQYF
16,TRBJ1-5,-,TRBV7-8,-,TGTGCCAGCAGCCTAACCCTCTCGACAGGCAATCAGCCCCAGCATTTT,CASSLTLSTGNQPQHF
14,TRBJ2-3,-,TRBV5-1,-,TGCGCCAGCAGCTTGGGACAGGAGACAGATACGCAGTATTTT,CASSLGQETDTQYF
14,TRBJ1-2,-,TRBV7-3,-,TGTGCCAGCAGCTCTGGTAGGGGCTCCTATGGCTACACCTTC,CASSSGRGSYGYTF
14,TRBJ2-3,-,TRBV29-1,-,TGCAGCTCCGAAAGGAGCCGAAGCACAGATACGCAGTATTTT,CSSERSRSTDTQYF
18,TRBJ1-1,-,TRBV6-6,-,TGTGCCAGCAGTCCAACCTTGCCCTTTCCTGGGAGGGGAACTGAAGCTTTCTTT,CASSPTLPFPGRGTEAFF
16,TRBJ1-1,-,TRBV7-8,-,TGTGCCAGCAGTGACCCTCGCGGGGCCCTCGGGGCTGAAGCTTTCTTT,CASSDPRGALGAEAFF
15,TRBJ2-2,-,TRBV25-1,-,TGTGCCAGCAGCAGGACACCGGATGTCTCCGGGGAGCTGTTTTTT,CASSRTPDVSGELFF
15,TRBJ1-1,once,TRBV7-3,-,TGTGCCAGCAGCTTAACGACGTCACCGAACACTGAAGCTTTCTTT,CASSLTTSPNTEAFF
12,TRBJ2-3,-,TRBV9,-,TGTGCCAGCAGCGTAGATTTAGATACGCAGTATTTT,CASSVDLDTQYF
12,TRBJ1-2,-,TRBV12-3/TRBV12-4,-,TGTGCCAGCAGTTCCTCCAACTATGGCTACACCTTC,CASSSSNYGYTF
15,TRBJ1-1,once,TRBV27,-,TGTGCCAGCAGTTTATATGGGGGAGGAGTGGCTGAAGCTTTCTTT,CASSLYGGGVAEAFF
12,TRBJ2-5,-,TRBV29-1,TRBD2,TGCAGCGTTTCGGGGGGAAGAGAGACCCAGTACTTC,CSVSGGRETQYF
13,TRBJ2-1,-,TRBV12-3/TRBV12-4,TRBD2,TGTGCCAGCAGTTGGACTAGCGCTCTCGAGCAGTTCTTC,CASSWTSALEQFF
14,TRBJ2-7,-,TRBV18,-,TGTGCCAGCTCACCGGGAGAGAGCTCCTACGAGCAGTACTTC,CASSPGESSYEQYF
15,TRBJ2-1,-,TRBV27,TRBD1,TGTGCCAGCAGTCCAGGGGACAGGGTTTACAATGAGCAGTTCTTC,CASSPGDRVYNEQFF
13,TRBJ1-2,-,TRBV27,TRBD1,TGTGCCCCTCGAGACAGGGGGAGGAACGGCTACACCTTC,CAPRDRGRNGYTF
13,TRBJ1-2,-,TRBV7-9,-,TGTGCCAGCAGCTTAGGGGGGACCTATGGCTACACCTTC,CASSLGGTYGYTF
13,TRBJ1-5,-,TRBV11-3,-,TGTGCCAGCAGCTCAGGGGGCAATCAGCCCCAGCATTTT,CASSSGGNQPQHF
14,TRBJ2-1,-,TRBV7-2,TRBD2,TGTGCCAGCAGTTTGGGACTAGGGTTCGGTGAGCAGTTCTTC,CASSLGLGFGEQFF
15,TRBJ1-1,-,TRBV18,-,TGTGCCAGCTCACCCCGAAGGGGAATGGACACTGAAGCTTTCTTT,CASSPRRGMDTEAFF
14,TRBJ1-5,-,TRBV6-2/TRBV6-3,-,TGTGCCAGCAGTGACCGGACAGTTAGTCAGCCCCAGCATTTT,CASSDRTVSQPQHF
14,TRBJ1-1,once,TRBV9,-,TGTGCCAGCAGTTACACCGGGGAGAACACTGAAGCTTTCTTT,CASSYTGENTEAFF